This T cell receptor (beta chain) is drawn from a study of cytomegalovirus exposure and HLA in healthy donors. Study-level information: About 80 million unique TCRs, all from HLA-typed donors, were included in an early release of the data.

The study's findings and limits: Most TCR sequences were uncommon, yet certain public TCRs appeared in many donors. Among the most significant clusters, several appeared linked to common viral pathogens in a later analysis.

The PCR ran on 60 Vbeta and 13 Jbeta primers. Assay: immunoSEQ multiplex PCR; the TCRdb copy retains only in-frame clones and omits some. The table shows tens of thousands of clones, with 72% occurring only once. Comment on this clone: No antigen is known for it.

Germline assignment: CDR1 MNHEY and CDR2 SVGAGI. The CDR3 runs 13 residues. Trimming shortened V by 7 bases and J by 5 bases, and 11 bases separated the two germline ends. The sequenced sample consisted of PBMCs. The sequence derives from a woman in her 50s in good health and CMV-seropositive. The rearrangement joins TRBV6-5 to TRBJ2-2, with D perhaps TRBD2 (5 bases). The CDR3 loop is CASKRGGTGELFF. CDR3 sequence (DNA): TGTGCCAGCAAGCGTGGCGGGACCGGGGAGCTGTTTTTT.